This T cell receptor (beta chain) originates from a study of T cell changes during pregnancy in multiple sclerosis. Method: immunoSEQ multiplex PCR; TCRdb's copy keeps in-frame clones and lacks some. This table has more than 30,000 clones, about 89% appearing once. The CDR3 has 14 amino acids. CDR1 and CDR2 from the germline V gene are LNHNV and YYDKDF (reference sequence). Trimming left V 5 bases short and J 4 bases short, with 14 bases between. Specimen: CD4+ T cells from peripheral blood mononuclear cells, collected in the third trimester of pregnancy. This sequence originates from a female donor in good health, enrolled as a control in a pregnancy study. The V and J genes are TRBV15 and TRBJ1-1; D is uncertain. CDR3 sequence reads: CATSLDPGSTEAFF. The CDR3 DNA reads TGTGCCACCAGCCTTGACCCCGGGAGCACTGAAGCTTTCTTT.